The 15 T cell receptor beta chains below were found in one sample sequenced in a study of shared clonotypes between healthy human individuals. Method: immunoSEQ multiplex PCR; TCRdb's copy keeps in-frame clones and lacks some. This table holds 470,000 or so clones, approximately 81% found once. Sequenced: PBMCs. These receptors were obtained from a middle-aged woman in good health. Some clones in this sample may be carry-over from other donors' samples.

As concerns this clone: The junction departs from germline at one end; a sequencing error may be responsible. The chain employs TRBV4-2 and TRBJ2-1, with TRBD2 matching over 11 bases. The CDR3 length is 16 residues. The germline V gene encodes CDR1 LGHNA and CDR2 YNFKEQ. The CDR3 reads CAISLSTSGSYNEQFF. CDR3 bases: TGTGCCATCAGCCTCTCTACTAGCGGGAGCTACAATGAGCAGTTCTTC.

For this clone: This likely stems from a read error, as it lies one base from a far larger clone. This chain's CDR3 is CAWEGPFKCEQYF. In nucleotides, the CDR3 is TGTGCCTGGGAGGGTCCCTTTAAGTGCGAGCAGTACTTC. V usage is TRBV30 and J usage is TRBJ2-7; D may be TRBD2 (5 bases). The CDR3 spans 13 residues. The germline V gene has CDR1 GTSNPN and CDR2 SVGIG (reference sequence). The V end was cut by 5 bases, the J end by 6 bases, with 17 bases between.

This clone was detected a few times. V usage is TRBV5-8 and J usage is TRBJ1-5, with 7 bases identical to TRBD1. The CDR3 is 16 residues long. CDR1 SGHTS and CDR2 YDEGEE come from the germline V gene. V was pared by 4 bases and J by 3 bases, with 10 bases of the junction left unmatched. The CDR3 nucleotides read TGTGCCAGCAGCCCCTTCGGGACAGCATACAATCAGCCCCAGCATTTT. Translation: CASSPFGTAYNQPQHF.

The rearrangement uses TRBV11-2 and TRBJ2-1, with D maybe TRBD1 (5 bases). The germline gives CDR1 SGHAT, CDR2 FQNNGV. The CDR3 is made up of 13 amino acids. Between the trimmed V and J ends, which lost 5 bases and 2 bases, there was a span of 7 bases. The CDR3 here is CASSAQAYNEQFF. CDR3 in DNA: TGTGCCAGCAGCGCACAGGCCTACAATGAGCAGTTCTTC.

The CDR3 bases are TGTGCCAGCAGTTTCATGCCCAATCCCCAAGAGACCCAGTACTTC. Translating it yields CASSFMPNPQETQYF. V gene TRBV27 combines with J gene TRBJ2-5; D not certain. V was cut by 3 bases and J by 1 base, with 12 bases left in between. This CDR3 contains 15 residues. Germline V gene data show CDR1 as MNHEY and CDR2 as SMNVEV (reference sequence).

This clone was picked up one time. The CDR3 region is CASSKGGSATYEQYF. The CDR3 coding sequence is TGTGCCAGTAGTAAGGGCGGGAGCGCAACCTACGAGCAGTACTTC. This chain joins TRBV19 and TRBJ2-7, with TRBD2 matching over 7 bases. Unmatched junction bases numbered 8, after V lost 4 bases and J lost 2 bases. CDR3 length: 15 amino acids. Germline CDR1 reads LNHDA; CDR2 reads SQIVND (reference sequence).

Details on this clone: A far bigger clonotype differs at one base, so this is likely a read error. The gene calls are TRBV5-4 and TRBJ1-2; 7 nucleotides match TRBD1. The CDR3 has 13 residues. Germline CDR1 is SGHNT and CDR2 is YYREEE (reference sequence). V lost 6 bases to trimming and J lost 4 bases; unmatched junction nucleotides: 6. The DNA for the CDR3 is TGTGCCAGCAAGCCGGGACAGTTCTATGGCTACACCTTC. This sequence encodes CASKPGQFYGYTF. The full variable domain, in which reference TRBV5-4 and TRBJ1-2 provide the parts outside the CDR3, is ETGVTQSPTHLIKTRGQQVTLRCSSQSGHNTVSWYQQALGQGPQFIFQYYREEENGRGNFPPRFSGLQFPNYSSELNVNALELDDSALYLCASKPGQFYGYTFGSGTRLTVV.

CDR3 region: CASSQEGRIMNTEAFF. The CDR3 DNA is TGTGCCAGCAGCCAAGAGGGAAGAATCATGAACACTGAAGCTTTCTTT. V usage is TRBV4-2 and J usage is TRBJ1-1; D not certain. Germline CDR1 LGHNA, CDR2 YNFKEQ. V lost 0 bases, J lost 0 bases, and 11 bases lay in between. The CDR3 spans 16 residues.

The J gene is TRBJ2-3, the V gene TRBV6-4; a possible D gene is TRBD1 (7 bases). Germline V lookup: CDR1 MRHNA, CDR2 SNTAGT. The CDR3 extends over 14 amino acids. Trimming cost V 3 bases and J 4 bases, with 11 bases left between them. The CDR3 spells CASSEGRGADTQYF. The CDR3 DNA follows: TGTGCCAGCAGTGAAGGCAGGGGGGCAGATACGCAGTATTTT.

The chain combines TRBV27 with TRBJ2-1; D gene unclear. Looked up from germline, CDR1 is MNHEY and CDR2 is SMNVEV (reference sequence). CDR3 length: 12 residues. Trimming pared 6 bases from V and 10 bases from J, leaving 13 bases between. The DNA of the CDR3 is TGTGCCAGCAGCTCCCCGCCAACGGAGCAGTTCTTC. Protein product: CASSSPPTEQFF.

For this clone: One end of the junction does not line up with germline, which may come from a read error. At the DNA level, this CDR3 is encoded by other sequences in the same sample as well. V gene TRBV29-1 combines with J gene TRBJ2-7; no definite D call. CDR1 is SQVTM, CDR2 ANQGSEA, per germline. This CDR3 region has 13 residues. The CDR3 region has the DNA TGCAGCGTTGGTGGTGGCAAAACTGACGAGCGGTACTTC. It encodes CSVGGGKTDERYF.

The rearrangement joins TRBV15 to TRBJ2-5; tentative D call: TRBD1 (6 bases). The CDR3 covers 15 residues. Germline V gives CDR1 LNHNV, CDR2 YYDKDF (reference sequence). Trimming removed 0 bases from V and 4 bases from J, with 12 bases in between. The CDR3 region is CATSRDQGFVETQYF. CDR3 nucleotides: TGTGCCACCAGCAGAGATCAGGGGTTTGTAGAGACCCAGTACTTC.

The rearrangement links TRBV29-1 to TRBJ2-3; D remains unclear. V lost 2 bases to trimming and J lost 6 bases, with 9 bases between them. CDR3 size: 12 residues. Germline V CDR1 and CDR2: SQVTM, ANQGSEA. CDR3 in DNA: TGCAGCGTTGAATTGGCTTTGGATACGCAGTATTTT. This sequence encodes CSVELALDTQYF.

The CDR3 reads CAISESRQDNYGYTF. CDR3 bases: TGTGCCATCAGTGAGTCAAGACAGGACAACTATGGCTACACCTTC. The chain has TRBV10-3 and TRBJ1-2; the D gene is possibly TRBD1 (6 bases). Germline assignment: CDR1 ENHRY and CDR2 SYGVKD. Trimming pared 0 bases from V and 2 bases from J, leaving 10 bases between. This CDR3 contains 15 residues.

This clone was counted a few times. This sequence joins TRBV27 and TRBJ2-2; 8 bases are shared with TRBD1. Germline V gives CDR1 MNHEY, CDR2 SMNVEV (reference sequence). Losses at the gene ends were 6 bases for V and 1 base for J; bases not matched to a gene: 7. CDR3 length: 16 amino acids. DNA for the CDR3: TGTGCCAGCAGAACTAGGACAGGGATGAACACCGGGGAGCTGTTTTTT. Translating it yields CASRTRTGMNTGELFF.